The rows below give T cell receptor beta chains drawn from one sample of a study of beta chain features in type 1 diabetes. TCRdb keeps only in-frame clones here, not all; method: immunoSEQ multiplex PCR. The repertoire holds 680,000 or so clones, with around an eighth as singletons. Sample: naive CD4+ T cells from blood. The receptors here all came from a man aged 18 to 29 with type 1 diabetes. Each CDR3 is given with its conserved first and last residue. The order of the fields is J gene, clone size, D gene, CDR3 length, V gene, CDR3 DNA, CDR3 protein. D genes are given only for firm matches. Clone sizes are given selectively: once, few, many, or a class where the clone is expanded.

j_call: TRBJ1-6; clone_size: few; d_call: TRBD1; cdr3_length: 14; v_call: TRBV2; cdr3_nt: TGTGCCAGCAGTGGGGACAGGGCAAAATCACCCCTCCACTTT; cdr3_aa: CASSGDRAKSPLHF
j_call: TRBJ1-2; clone_size: few; d_call: .; cdr3_length: 13; v_call: TRBV6-5; cdr3_nt: TGTGCCAGCAGTTACGGGCTGGGTTATGGCTACACCTTC; cdr3_aa: CASSYGLGYGYTF
j_call: TRBJ2-3; clone_size: few; d_call: TRBD1; cdr3_length: 13; v_call: TRBV28; cdr3_nt: TGTGCCAGCAGTGACAGGGCCCAAGATACGCAGTATTTT; cdr3_aa: CASSDRAQDTQYF
j_call: TRBJ2-3; clone_size: few; d_call: .; cdr3_length: 15; v_call: TRBV25-1; cdr3_nt: TGTGCCAGCAGTGACACCCAGCGTACCACAGATACGCAGTATTTT; cdr3_aa: CASSDTQRTTDTQYF
j_call: TRBJ1-4; clone_size: few; d_call: .; cdr3_length: 14; v_call: TRBV7-9; cdr3_nt: TGTGCCAGCAGCAGTCCCGGGACATATGAAAAACTGTTTTTT; cdr3_aa: CASSSPGTYEKLFF
j_call: TRBJ1-5; clone_size: .; d_call: TRBD1; cdr3_length: 16; v_call: TRBV25-1; cdr3_nt: TGTGCCAGCAGTGAACAGGGGGCCCTAGGCAATCAGCCCCAGCATTTT; cdr3_aa: CASSEQGALGNQPQHF
j_call: TRBJ1-2; clone_size: few; d_call: TRBD1; cdr3_length: 15; v_call: TRBV7-2; cdr3_nt: TGTGCCAGCAGCACCCGGACAGGAACCCCCGGGGGCTACACCTTC; cdr3_aa: CASSTRTGTPGGYTF
j_call: TRBJ1-5; clone_size: .; d_call: .; cdr3_length: 14; v_call: TRBV27; cdr3_nt: TGTGCCAGCAGGTACCGGGGCGCGAATCAGCCCCAGCATTTT; cdr3_aa: CASRYRGANQPQHF
j_call: TRBJ2-1; clone_size: .; d_call: TRBD2; cdr3_length: 15; v_call: TRBV28; cdr3_nt: TGTGCCAGCAGGACAACTAGCGGGGGCTACAATGAGCAGTTCTTC; cdr3_aa: CASRTTSGGYNEQFF
j_call: TRBJ1-6; clone_size: few; d_call: .; cdr3_length: 14; v_call: TRBV25-1; cdr3_nt: TGTGCCAGCAGTGACAGGGGTCTTAATTCACCCCTCCACTTT; cdr3_aa: CASSDRGLNSPLHF
j_call: TRBJ1-1; clone_size: few; d_call: .; cdr3_length: 13; v_call: TRBV27; cdr3_nt: TGTGCCAGCAGTTCCCGACAATACACTGAAGCTTTCTTT; cdr3_aa: CASSSRQYTEAFF
j_call: TRBJ2-3; clone_size: few; d_call: TRBD1; cdr3_length: 14; v_call: TRBV11-3; cdr3_nt: TGTGCCAGCAGGGGACAGGAGAGCACAGATACGCAGTATTTT; cdr3_aa: CASRGQESTDTQYF
j_call: TRBJ1-5; clone_size: .; d_call: .; cdr3_length: 13; v_call: TRBV23-1; cdr3_nt: TGCGCCAGGGGCCACGAAGGCAATCAGCCCCAGCATTTT; cdr3_aa: CARGHEGNQPQHF
j_call: TRBJ2-7; clone_size: .; d_call: .; cdr3_length: 13; v_call: TRBV11-2; cdr3_nt: TGTGCCAGCAGCCCTGACGTCACCTACGAGCAGTACTTC; cdr3_aa: CASSPDVTYEQYF
j_call: TRBJ1-1; clone_size: .; d_call: .; cdr3_length: 14; v_call: TRBV6-5; cdr3_nt: TGTGCCAGCAGCCGGGACGGAGCGAACACTGAAGCTTTCTTT; cdr3_aa: CASSRDGANTEAFF
j_call: TRBJ1-4; clone_size: few; d_call: .; cdr3_length: 12; v_call: TRBV30; cdr3_nt: TGTGCCTGGAGTCCAGTGGGAGAAAAACTGTTTTTT; cdr3_aa: CAWSPVGEKLFF
j_call: TRBJ2-5; clone_size: .; d_call: TRBD2; cdr3_length: 17; v_call: TRBV4-1; cdr3_nt: TGCGCCAGCAGCCAAGGAGTAGCGGGGGGTATCCAAGAGACCCAGTACTTC; cdr3_aa: CASSQGVAGGIQETQYF
j_call: TRBJ2-7; clone_size: .; d_call: .; cdr3_length: 17; v_call: TRBV4-1; cdr3_nt: TGCGCCAGCAGCCCTGGGGATCGTTCCGGTTCTTTTCGCGAGCAGTACTTC; cdr3_aa: CASSPGDRSGSFREQYF
j_call: TRBJ1-1; clone_size: .; d_call: .; cdr3_length: 14; v_call: TRBV5-1; cdr3_nt: TGCGCCAGCAGCTTGGCGGGCGAGAACACTGAAGCTTTCTTT; cdr3_aa: CASSLAGENTEAFF
j_call: TRBJ2-2; clone_size: .; d_call: .; cdr3_length: 16; v_call: TRBV7-9; cdr3_nt: TGTGCCAGCAGCTTAGTCCCGACGCCGAACACCGGGGAGCTGTTTTTT; cdr3_aa: CASSLVPTPNTGELFF
j_call: TRBJ2-5; clone_size: .; d_call: TRBD2; cdr3_length: 15; v_call: TRBV19; cdr3_nt: TGTGCCGGCCGAAAGGGACTAGCGGGGGGTGAGACCCAGTACTTC; cdr3_aa: CAGRKGLAGGETQYF
j_call: TRBJ2-3; clone_size: .; d_call: .; cdr3_length: 16; v_call: TRBV23-1; cdr3_nt: TGCGCCAGCAGTCAATCCGGCACCTTTGGCACAGATACGCAGTATTTT; cdr3_aa: CASSQSGTFGTDTQYF
j_call: TRBJ2-1; clone_size: .; d_call: TRBD1; cdr3_length: 15; v_call: TRBV6-1; cdr3_nt: TGTGCCAGCAGACCGGGACAGGGGGCCGGGGTTGAGCAGTTCTTC; cdr3_aa: CASRPGQGAGVEQFF
j_call: TRBJ1-1; clone_size: .; d_call: .; cdr3_length: 14; v_call: TRBV2; cdr3_nt: TGTGCCAGCAGTGAGACAACGGTGGTGGGTGAAGCTTTCTTT; cdr3_aa: CASSETTVVGEAFF
j_call: TRBJ2-1; clone_size: .; d_call: TRBD2; cdr3_length: 16; v_call: TRBV7-2; cdr3_nt: TGTGCCAGCAGCCGCGGGCGGGGGAGCTCCTACAATGAGCAGTTCTTC; cdr3_aa: CASSRGRGSSYNEQFF
j_call: TRBJ1-2; clone_size: .; d_call: .; cdr3_length: 11; v_call: TRBV7-9; cdr3_nt: TGTGCCAGCAGATTGGACGGCGGCTACACCTTC; cdr3_aa: CASRLDGGYTF
j_call: TRBJ1-1; clone_size: .; d_call: .; cdr3_length: 14; v_call: TRBV7-3; cdr3_nt: TGTGCCAGCAGCCCCAGCGGTGGGAACACTGAAGCTTTCTTT; cdr3_aa: CASSPSGGNTEAFF
j_call: TRBJ1-4; clone_size: .; d_call: TRBD1; cdr3_length: 15; v_call: TRBV28; cdr3_nt: TGTGCCAGCAGTTCCGGGACAGGGGGTAATGAAAAACTGTTTTTT; cdr3_aa: CASSSGTGGNEKLFF
j_call: TRBJ1-2; clone_size: .; d_call: TRBD1; cdr3_length: 12; v_call: TRBV10-3; cdr3_nt: TGTGCCATCCCCGGGACAGGTGATGGCTACACCTTC; cdr3_aa: CAIPGTGDGYTF
j_call: TRBJ2-1; clone_size: .; d_call: .; cdr3_length: 15; v_call: TRBV28; cdr3_nt: TGTGCCAGCAGCCCAGAGGGGGCCGGGGGCAATGAGCAGTTCTTC; cdr3_aa: CASSPEGAGGNEQFF
j_call: TRBJ1-2; clone_size: few; d_call: TRBD1; cdr3_length: 12; v_call: TRBV30; cdr3_nt: TGTGCCTCGCCCGGACAGGGGGAGGGCTACACCTTC; cdr3_aa: CASPGQGEGYTF
j_call: TRBJ2-7; clone_size: .; d_call: .; cdr3_length: 14; v_call: TRBV14; cdr3_nt: TGTGCCAGCAGCCAAGATGAGTACCGGGGAGAGCAGTACTTC; cdr3_aa: CASSQDEYRGEQYF
j_call: TRBJ2-7; clone_size: .; d_call: .; cdr3_length: 10; v_call: TRBV2; cdr3_nt: TGTGCCAGCTTAGTATCGGAGCAGTACTTC; cdr3_aa: CASLVSEQYF
j_call: TRBJ1-2; clone_size: few; d_call: TRBD1; cdr3_length: 13; v_call: TRBV7-9; cdr3_nt: TGTGCCAGCAGCTTGGCCGGACAGGGAGGCTACACCTTC; cdr3_aa: CASSLAGQGGYTF
j_call: TRBJ2-1; clone_size: few; d_call: TRBD2; cdr3_length: 17; v_call: TRBV9; cdr3_nt: TGTGCCAGCAGCGTAGAGACTAGCGGGGGCTTCTACAATGAGCAGTTCTTC; cdr3_aa: CASSVETSGGFYNEQFF
j_call: TRBJ2-7; clone_size: .; d_call: .; cdr3_length: 11; v_call: TRBV28; cdr3_nt: TGTGCCGGCGGAGGTTTGGGGGAGCAGTACTTC; cdr3_aa: CAGGGLGEQYF
j_call: TRBJ1-1; clone_size: .; d_call: .; cdr3_length: 15; v_call: TRBV7-9; cdr3_nt: TGTGCCAGCAGCTTCAGGGAATCATTGAACACTGAAGCTTTCTTT; cdr3_aa: CASSFRESLNTEAFF
j_call: TRBJ1-4; clone_size: .; d_call: .; cdr3_length: 12; v_call: TRBV29-1; cdr3_nt: TGCAGCGCCACGACAGGAGTTGAAAAACTGTTTTTT; cdr3_aa: CSATTGVEKLFF
j_call: TRBJ2-1; clone_size: .; d_call: .; cdr3_length: 14; v_call: TRBV7-9; cdr3_nt: TGTGCCAGCAGCCCCCGGGGGGCCTCGGATGAGCAGTTCTTC; cdr3_aa: CASSPRGASDEQFF
j_call: TRBJ2-4; clone_size: few; d_call: .; cdr3_length: 15; v_call: TRBV15; cdr3_nt: TGTGCCACCAGCAGAGGCGGCTTGGCGCGGGACATTCAGTACTTC; cdr3_aa: CATSRGGLARDIQYF
j_call: TRBJ1-2; clone_size: few; d_call: .; cdr3_length: 14; v_call: TRBV29-1; cdr3_nt: TGCAGCGTTCGGGGACAAACAGCTAACTATGGCTACACCTTC; cdr3_aa: CSVRGQTANYGYTF
j_call: TRBJ1-2; clone_size: few; d_call: .; cdr3_length: 15; v_call: TRBV30; cdr3_nt: TGTGCCTGGAGTACTGGGACGGCGGCGTCGGTTGGCTACACCTTC; cdr3_aa: CAWSTGTAASVGYTF
j_call: TRBJ1-1; clone_size: few; d_call: TRBD1; cdr3_length: 13; v_call: TRBV30; cdr3_nt: TGTGCCTGGGTGGACAGGGGGAACACTGAAGCTTTCTTT; cdr3_aa: CAWVDRGNTEAFF
j_call: TRBJ2-3; clone_size: few; d_call: TRBD2; cdr3_length: 17; v_call: TRBV5-1; cdr3_nt: TGCGCCAGCAGCTTGTTGTCTAGCGGGGGGGCCGCGGATACGCAGTATTTT; cdr3_aa: CASSLLSSGGAADTQYF
j_call: TRBJ1-1; clone_size: once; d_call: .; cdr3_length: 13; v_call: TRBV7-9; cdr3_nt: TGTGCCAGCAGCGCCCAGCGGGACACTGAAGCTTTCTTT; cdr3_aa: CASSAQRDTEAFF
j_call: TRBJ2-1; clone_size: .; d_call: .; cdr3_length: 16; v_call: TRBV4-1; cdr3_nt: TGCGCCAGCAGCCAAGTCCCTACACCGGGTTACAATGAGCAGTTCTTC; cdr3_aa: CASSQVPTPGYNEQFF
j_call: TRBJ2-5; clone_size: .; d_call: .; cdr3_length: 13; v_call: TRBV5-1; cdr3_nt: TGCGCCAGCAGCTTGGGCCAGGGCGAGACCCAGTACTTC; cdr3_aa: CASSLGQGETQYF
j_call: TRBJ2-2; clone_size: .; d_call: .; cdr3_length: 15; v_call: TRBV19; cdr3_nt: TGTGCCAGTAGTATAGACCCAGGGGTCACCGGGGAGCTGTTTTTT; cdr3_aa: CASSIDPGVTGELFF
j_call: TRBJ2-5; clone_size: few; d_call: .; cdr3_length: 15; v_call: TRBV7-2; cdr3_nt: TGTGCCAGCAGCTTAGAGGCGGGTCGAGAAGAGACCCAGTACTTC; cdr3_aa: CASSLEAGREETQYF
j_call: TRBJ1-1; clone_size: .; d_call: TRBD1; cdr3_length: 13; v_call: TRBV30; cdr3_nt: TGTGCCTGGGGGACAGGGGGGAGCACTGAAGCTTTCTTT; cdr3_aa: CAWGTGGSTEAFF
j_call: TRBJ1-2; clone_size: .; d_call: TRBD1; cdr3_length: 16; v_call: TRBV4-1; cdr3_nt: TGCGCCAGCAGCCAAGATCTAGACAGGGCTTTCTATGGCTACACCTTC; cdr3_aa: CASSQDLDRAFYGYTF
j_call: TRBJ1-2; clone_size: .; d_call: .; cdr3_length: 16; v_call: TRBV6-6; cdr3_nt: TGTGCCAGCAGTTACTCGAATGCTGGGACAAGCTATGGCTACACCTTC; cdr3_aa: CASSYSNAGTSYGYTF
j_call: TRBJ1-3; clone_size: .; d_call: .; cdr3_length: 15; v_call: TRBV29-1; cdr3_nt: TGCAGCGTTGTAGGACAGTGGGGACCTGGAAACACCATATATTTT; cdr3_aa: CSVVGQWGPGNTIYF
j_call: TRBJ1-5; clone_size: .; d_call: TRBD1; cdr3_length: 16; v_call: TRBV6-1; cdr3_nt: TGTGCCAGCAGTGGAGGGACAGGGGGATGGAATCAGCCCCAGCATTTT; cdr3_aa: CASSGGTGGWNQPQHF
j_call: TRBJ2-6; clone_size: .; d_call: TRBD1; cdr3_length: 15; v_call: TRBV9; cdr3_nt: TGTGCCAGCAGCGTCCGGGACAGGGAAGCCAACGTCCTGACTTTC; cdr3_aa: CASSVRDREANVLTF
j_call: TRBJ2-7; clone_size: few; d_call: .; cdr3_length: 16; v_call: TRBV21-1; cdr3_nt: TGTGCCAGCAGCAAAGGTGAAGGACCGCGATCCTACGAGCAGTACTTC; cdr3_aa: CASSKGEGPRSYEQYF
j_call: TRBJ1-1; clone_size: few; d_call: TRBD1; cdr3_length: 15; v_call: TRBV7-9; cdr3_nt: TGTGCCAGCAGCTTAGCGGACAGGGGGAACACTGAAGCTTTCTTT; cdr3_aa: CASSLADRGNTEAFF